The 28 T cell receptor beta chains presented below share a single source sample, sequenced in a study of CD8+ T cells in alopecia areata. RNA, once extracted, was reverse transcribed into cDNA for use as the sequencing template. Data came from immunoSEQ multiplex PCR; TCRdb stores just in-frame clones and leaves some out. Of roughly 200,000 clones detected, approximately 38% appear once; the ten largest clones hold around 0.48%. Treatment: oral pan-JAK inhibitor, 5-10 mg twice daily. The source was CD4+ T cells sorted from blood, collected between weeks 30 and 35, from a patient treated with tofacitinib. The source of these receptors is a human donor with alopecia areata.

The V and J genes are TRBV6-5 and TRBJ1-4; 8 positions agree with TRBD1. V lost 6 bases to trimming and J lost 9 bases; unmatched junction nucleotides: 12. Germline assignment: CDR1 MNHEY and CDR2 SVGAGI. The CDR3 covers 15 residues. The CDR3 reads CASRRGGQVEKKLFF. The CDR3 nucleotides read TGTGCCAGCAGGAGGGGGGGACAGGTGGAGAAAAAACTGTTTTTT.

This clone showed up just a few times. Other DNA sequences from this sample encode an identical CDR3 as well. The chain combines TRBV5-1 with TRBJ2-5; no definite D call. The CDR3 length is 13 residues. V lost 0 bases, J lost 1 base, and 4 bases lay in between. Germline-derived CDR1 and CDR2 are SGHRS and YFSETQ. The CDR3 spells CASSLDSQETQYF. CDR3 nucleotide sequence: TGCGCCAGCAGCTTGGACAGCCAAGAGACCCAGTACTTC.

For this clone: Compared with germline, one end of the junction differs, possibly owing to a read error. This rearrangement joins TRBV6-5 to TRBJ2-1; 10 nucleotides match TRBD2. The CDR3 length is 13 residues. Germline V gives CDR1 MNHEY, CDR2 SVGAGI. This CDR3 is CASSYSSGRVVLF. Here the CDR3 DNA reads TGTGCCAGCAGTTACTCGAGCGGGAGGGTGGTGCTCTTC.

As to this clone: Other DNA sequences within the sample encode an identical CDR3. V gene TRBV9 combines with J gene TRBJ1-2; D is unresolved. Trimming took off 0 bases at V and 8 bases at J, with 11 bases between the two ends. Germline CDR1 and CDR2: SGDLS and YYNGEE. The CDR3 extends over 13 amino acids. CDR3 residues: CASSVEGSGGYTF. The CDR3, as DNA: TGTGCCAGCAGCGTAGAAGGGTCCGGCGGCTACACCTTC.

The genes are TRBV27 and TRBJ2-6; TRBD1 matches at 8 bases. Germline lookup yields CDR1 MNHEY and CDR2 SMNVEV (reference sequence). The CDR3 extends over 15 amino acids. V gave up 4 bases and J gave up 2 bases; unmatched junction bases: 1. DNA for the CDR3: TGTGCCAGCAGTTCACAGGGGGCTGGGGCCAACGTCCTGACTTTC. This codes for CASSSQGAGANVLTF.

This clone turned up a few times. The V gene is TRBV23-1, the J gene TRBJ1-6; D uncertain. TRBV23-1 is placed among ORFs of uncertain function. The CDR3 spans 16 residues. V lost 2 bases and J lost 2, with 10 bases in between. CDR3 coding DNA: TGCGCCAGCAGTCAAAGCGATAGTCCCTATAATTCACCCCTCCACTTT. This translates into CASSQSDSPYNSPLHF.

This clone turned up a few times. This chain uses TRBV28 with TRBJ1-2, with a tentative D call TRBD1 (5 bases). This CDR3 is built from 13 residues. Trimming removed 6 bases at V and 4 bases at J, with 12 bases between. Germline CDR1 is MDHEN and CDR2 is SYDVKM. The CDR3 sequence is CASSLRDGYGYTF. CDR3 nucleotide sequence: TGTGCCAGCAGCCTCCGGGACGGCTATGGCTACACCTTC.

The genes are TRBV30 and TRBJ2-7; D is possibly TRBD2 (5 bases). The CDR3 length is 18 residues. CDR1 and CDR2 (germline): GTSNPN, SVGIG (reference sequence). The V end was cut by 1 base, the J end by 5 bases, with 27 bases between. The CDR3 region has the DNA TGTGCCTGGAGTGCCACCGGCGTAGGAAGGACTCCTAGGGACGAGCAGTACTTC. Amino acid sequence: CAWSATGVGRTPRDEQYF.

This clone was counted only a few times. This sample also contains other DNA sequences that code for the same CDR3. The chain joins TRBV27 to TRBJ1-6; TRBD1 is a possible D gene (5 bases). Germline CDR1 reads MNHEY; CDR2 reads SMNVEV (reference sequence). Trimming removed 3 bases from V and 6 bases from J, with 6 bases in between. The CDR3 sequence is 13 residues long. The CDR3 spells CASSLGGNSPLHF. The DNA of the CDR3 is TGTGCCAGCAGTTTGGGGGGTAATTCACCCCTCCACTTT.

This chain uses TRBV4-1 with TRBJ2-1, with TRBD2 matching 9 bases. V lost 4 bases, J lost 3 bases, and 7 bases stayed unmatched. The CDR3 covers 16 residues. CDR1 and CDR2 from the germline V gene are MGHRA and YSYEKL. The CDR3 DNA reads TGCGCCAGCAGCCGTACTCATAGCGGGGGCTACAATGAGCAGTTCTTC. Translation: CASSRTHSGGYNEQFF.

The rearrangement joins TRBV29-1 to TRBJ2-2; tentative D call: TRBD2 (5 bases). The CDR3 runs 14 residues. V shed 4 bases and J shed 1 base, with 10 bases lying between them. Germline lookup yields CDR1 SQVTM and CDR2 ANQGSEA. CDR3 amino acids: CSVVSEMNTGELFF. The DNA for the CDR3 is TGCAGCGTTGTTAGCGAAATGAACACCGGGGAGCTGTTTTTT.

The V gene is TRBV2, the J gene TRBJ2-1; no clear D. CDR1 and CDR2 from the germline V gene are SNHLY and FYNNEI. V shed 6 bases and J shed 7 bases, with 10 bases lying between them. CDR3 length equals 12 residues. The CDR3 DNA is TGTGCCAGCAGCGCCCATGGTAATGAGCAGTTCTTC. Protein: CASSAHGNEQFF.

This clone was seen only a few times. The chain uses TRBV7-9 and TRBJ1-1; 9 bases agree with TRBD1. Germline lookup yields CDR1 SEHNR and CDR2 FQNEAQ (reference sequence). The CDR3 has 16 amino acids. V trimming: 1 base; J trimming: 1 base; junction bases outside the gene matches: 4. This CDR3 reads CASSLGQGDGNTEAFF. The CDR3 nucleotides read TGTGCCAGCAGCTTAGGACAGGGGGATGGGAACACTGAAGCTTTCTTT.

The chain recombines TRBV7-6 with TRBJ2-7, with D uncertain. Germline CDR1 SGHVS, CDR2 FNYEAQ. The V and J ends lost 2 bases and 8 bases respectively, with 7 bases between them. This CDR3 is 11 amino acids long. The CDR3 nucleotides read TGTGCCAGCAGCTTACAAGGGAAGCAGTACTTC. Protein: CASSLQGKQYF.

This sequence joins TRBV6-6 and TRBJ1-1, with TRBD1 as a possible D gene (6 bases). Germline V lookup: CDR1 MNHNY, CDR2 SVGAGI (reference sequence). V was cut by 5 bases and J by 1 base, with 11 bases left in between. The CDR3 totals 14 residues. CDR3 loop: CASSTGLWNTEAFF. CDR3 coding DNA: TGTGCCAGCAGTACAGGGTTGTGGAACACTGAAGCTTTCTTT.

J is TRBJ2-7 and V is TRBV27, with D uncertain. The germline CDR1 and CDR2 sequences are MNHEY and SMNVEV (reference sequence). The CDR3 sequence is 15 residues long. V was clipped by 2 bases and J by 3 bases, with 14 bases between them. In DNA form, the CDR3 reads TGTGCCAGCAGTTTAGGAGTTCGTCAGGACTACGAGCAGTACTTC. Its protein is CASSLGVRQDYEQYF.

The chain's CDR3 is CAWSPDGAYGGYTF. CDR3 in DNA: TGTGCCTGGAGTCCGGACGGGGCTTATGGAGGCTACACCTTC. The chain employs TRBV30 and TRBJ1-2; possibly TRBD1 for D (5 bases). The germline gives CDR1 GTSNPN, CDR2 SVGIG (reference sequence). This CDR3 spans 14 amino acids. The V end lost 2 bases, the J end lost 8 bases, and 18 bases lay between the germline ends.

At least ten counts were recorded for this clone. The chain couples TRBV11-2 to TRBJ2-3; the D gene is possibly TRBD2 (7 bases). The length of the CDR3 is 14 residues. V shed 3 bases and J shed 4 bases, with 11 bases lying between them. Germline lookup yields CDR1 SGHAT and CDR2 FQNNGV. The CDR3: CASSFYGGPDTQYF. Written as DNA, the CDR3 is TGTGCCAGCAGCTTCTACGGGGGGCCAGATACGCAGTATTTT.

The chain joins TRBV6-1 to TRBJ1-6; D is unresolved. The CDR3 is 15 residues long. Germline V gene sequence: CDR1 MNHNS, CDR2 SASEGT. V was shortened by 4 bases and J by 8 bases, with 15 bases between the two germline ends. CDR3 loop: CASSAHSKLHSPLHF. CDR3 bases: TGTGCCAGCAGTGCCCACAGCAAGCTACATTCACCCCTCCACTTT.

As concerns this clone: Other DNA sequences within the sample encode an identical CDR3. The chain links TRBV18 to TRBJ1-2, with D possibly matching TRBD1 (6 bases). CDR1 is KGHSH and CDR2 is LQKENI in the germline V gene. V lost 6 bases to trimming and J lost 1 base, with 12 bases between them. This CDR3 is built from 14 residues. The CDR3 sequence is CASSLRGLNYGYTF. The CDR3 nucleotides read TGTGCCAGCTCCCTCAGGGGCCTTAACTATGGCTACACCTTC.

This clone was seen a handful of times. The V call is TRBV10-2, the J call TRBJ2-1; 10 nucleotides agree with TRBD2. The CDR3 covers 16 residues. V lost 5 bases, J lost 10 bases, and 14 bases stayed unmatched. In germline, CDR1 is WSHSY, CDR2 SAAADI. The CDR3 DNA sequence: TGCGCCAGCAGTACCCGGGGTAGCGGGAGGAATTGGGAGCAGTTCTTC. Its translation: CASSTRGSGRNWEQFF.

This clone was found once. The chain joins TRBV25-1 to TRBJ1-4; 7 positions match TRBD1. The germline V gene encodes CDR1 MGHDK and CDR2 SYGVNS. V gave up 5 bases and J gave up 4 bases; unmatched junction bases: 7. The CDR3 runs to 15 residues. The chain's CDR3 is CASSTLGTVNEKLFF. CDR3 nucleotides: TGTGCCAGCAGTACCCTCGGGACAGTTAATGAAAAACTGTTTTTT.

This clone was detected only a few times. The chain has TRBV14 and TRBJ2-5; 12 bases align to TRBD2. Trimming removed 3 bases from V and 2 bases from J; junction bases left unmatched: 4. Germline CDR1 is SGHDN and CDR2 is FVKESK. This CDR3 comprises 16 residues. CDR3 loop: CASSQFLAGGQETQYF. In DNA form, the CDR3 reads TGTGCCAGCAGCCAGTTTCTAGCGGGAGGGCAAGAGACCCAGTACTTC. Combining the CDR3 with reference TRBV14 and TRBJ2-5 gives the whole variable domain EAGVTQFPSHSVIEKGQTVTLRCDPISGHDNLYWYRRVMGKEIKFLLHFVKESKQDESGMPNNRFLAERTGGTYSTLKVQPAELEDSGVYFCASSQFLAGGQETQYFGPGTRLLVL.

This clone was picked up many times. V is TRBV19 and J is TRBJ2-1; D is perhaps TRBD2 (5 bases). Germline loops: CDR1 LNHDA, CDR2 SQIVND (reference sequence). V shed 5 bases and J shed 4 bases, with 12 bases lying between them. CDR3 length: 14 amino acids. The CDR3 is CASSDLAEYNEQFF. The CDR3 nucleotides are TGTGCCAGTAGTGACCTAGCAGAATACAATGAGCAGTTCTTC.

This chain links TRBV7-2 with TRBJ1-2; D possibly corresponds to TRBD1 (5 bases). This CDR3 comprises 15 residues. Looked up from germline, CDR1 is SGHTA and CDR2 is FQGNSA. Trimming pared 6 bases from V and 1 base from J, leaving 15 bases between. The CDR3 sequence: CASRPTLQVNYGYTF. DNA of the CDR3: TGTGCCAGCAGACCTACTCTACAGGTTAACTATGGCTACACCTTC.

In its sample, this clone was seen a few times. The V and J genes are TRBV4-2 and TRBJ1-1; no definite D call. Germline V lookup: CDR1 LGHNA, CDR2 YNFKEQ. The V end lost 4 bases, the J end lost 1 base, and 22 bases lay between the germline ends. CDR3 size: 18 residues. This CDR3 is CASSLAARGRGQNTEAFF. The CDR3 DNA sequence: TGTGCCAGCAGCCTCGCCGCTAGAGGGCGCGGTCAGAACACTGAAGCTTTCTTT.

The rearrangement joins TRBV2 to TRBJ2-1; D remains ambiguous. V gave up 4 bases and J gave up 6 bases, with 10 bases separating them. The CDR3 runs to 13 residues. Germline CDR1 reads SNHLY; CDR2 reads FYNNEI. This chain's CDR3 is CASSGPGGNEQFF. The CDR3, as DNA: TGTGCCAGCAGTGGTCCGGGTGGCAATGAGCAGTTCTTC.

This clone has only a few counts. CDR3 protein: CASSPSESSYEQYF. The CDR3 DNA reads TGTGCCAGCTCACCATCGGAAAGCTCCTACGAGCAGTACTTC. The chain carries TRBV18 and TRBJ2-7, with D unclear. The germline V gene has CDR1 KGHSH and CDR2 LQKENI. The CDR3 is 14 residues long. Trimming left V 2 bases short and J 0 bases short, with 8 bases between.